The 19 T cell receptor beta chains presented below share a single source sample, sequenced in a study of breast tumors, draining lymph nodes, adjacent tissues. Each CDR3 protein is one row after TCRdb ran MiXCR on the multiplex PCR reads. The sample includes tens of thousands of distinct CDR3 sequences, 23% of them seen just once. The sequencing input was breast tumor tissue. These receptors were obtained from a female donor with breast cancer. Some clones in this sample may be carry-over from other donors' samples.

Many counts were recorded for this clonotype. J is TRBJ1-2 and V is TRBV19; TRBD1 aligns across 9 bases. Germline CDR1 and CDR2: LNHDA and SQIVND (reference sequence). The V gene end was trimmed by 6 bases and the J gene end by 6 bases; junction bases not matched to a gene: 5. CDR3 length: 13 amino acids. For the CDR3, the DNA is TGTGCCAGTAGCGACCGGGACAGGGATGGCTACACCTTC. Amino acids: CASSDRDRDGYTF.

Remarks on this clonotype: A read error may explain this, as a much larger clone is one base away. V gene TRBV4-1 combines with J gene TRBJ2-1; D is perhaps TRBD1 (5 bases). The CDR3 extends over 14 amino acids. CDR1 and CDR2 (germline): MGHRA, YSYEKL. CDR3 coding DNA: TGCGCCAGCAGCCAAGGGACATCCTACAATGAGCTGTTCTTC. This sequence encodes CASSQGTSYNELFF.

The chain employs TRBV2 and TRBJ1-1; tentative D call: TRBD1 (5 bases). V lost 4 bases and J lost 0, with 9 bases in between. The length of the CDR3 is 14 residues. Germline V CDR1 and CDR2: SNHLY, FYNNEI. This CDR3 is CASSAGPLNTEAFF. The DNA for the CDR3 is TGTGCCAGCAGTGCAGGGCCCTTGAACACTGAAGCTTTCTTT.

This clonotype was seen many times. The V gene is TRBV24-1, the J gene TRBJ1-5; no reliable D call. Trimming took off 4 bases at V and 3 bases at J, with 12 bases between the two ends. This CDR3 has 15 residues. CDR1 is KGHDR and CDR2 is SFDVKD in the germline V gene. The CDR3 loop reads CATSDSGRYNQPQHF. CDR3 in DNA: TGTGCCACCAGTGACTCGGGCAGGTACAATCAGCCCCAGCATTTT.

The gene calls are TRBV4-1 and TRBJ2-7, with D unclear. CDR3 length equals 16 residues. Trimming shortened V by 1 base and J by 1 base, and 14 bases separated the two germline ends. Germline V CDR1 and CDR2: MGHRA, YSYEKL. The CDR3 DNA sequence: TGCGCCAGCAGCCAAGTCCTCAGACGTAGTTCCTACGAGCAGTACTTC. This codes for CASSQVLRRSSYEQYF.

This clonotype was seen more than once but under ten times. This chain links TRBV18 with TRBJ2-5, with TRBD1 identical over 7 bases. CDR1 and CDR2 (germline): KGHSH, LQKENI. CDR3 length: 15 amino acids. V lost 6 bases and J lost 1; bases outside the gene matches: 8. The CDR3 DNA is TGTGCCAGCTCGGGGAAAGGGGGCACCCAAGAGACCCAGTACTTC. Translating gives CASSGKGGTQETQYF.

This clonotype was counted ten times or more. The chain is built from TRBV30 and TRBJ1-2; D uncertain. Germline V gene lookup returns CDR1 GTSNPN and CDR2 SVGIG (reference sequence). V lost 3 bases, J lost 7 bases, and 21 bases lay in between. This CDR3 has 15 residues. CDR3 sequence: CAWRGRKQASGGYTF. The CDR3, as DNA: TGTGCCTGGAGAGGAAGGAAGCAGGCGTCGGGTGGCTACACCTTC.

In this sample, this clonotype turned up many times. The chain employs TRBV5-1 and TRBJ1-3; no clear D. The V gene's germline CDR1 is SGHRS and CDR2 YFSETQ. Trimming stripped 3 bases from V and 2 bases from J, with 12 bases between. This CDR3 has 15 amino acids. The CDR3 region has the DNA TGCGCCAGCAGCTATTCCGGGAATACTGGAAACACCATATATTTT. Its translation is CASSYSGNTGNTIYF.

This clonotype has a count of ten or more. This chain uses TRBV20-1 with TRBJ2-7; 8 nucleotides agree with TRBD1. Germline values: CDR1 DFQATT, CDR2 SNEGSKA (reference sequence). CDR3 length equals 11 residues. V shed 4 bases, J shed 6 bases, and the junction held 2 bases outside the gene matches. The CDR3 is CSATTGGEQYF. The CDR3 coding sequence is TGCAGTGCTACTACAGGGGGCGAGCAGTACTTC.

As concerns this clonotype: Just one base apart from a much larger clone, this may be a read error. The CDR3: CASSFPNRPQHF. Here the CDR3 DNA reads TGTGCCAGCAGTTTTCCCAATCGGCCCCAGCATTTT. V usage is TRBV28 and J usage is TRBJ1-5; the D is unclear. Germline V gene lookup returns CDR1 MDHEN and CDR2 SYDVKM. There are 12 residues in the CDR3.

The J gene is TRBJ2-7, the V gene TRBV7-2; TRBD2 is a possible D gene (5 bases). From germline, CDR1 is SGHTA and CDR2 FQGNSA. V was pared by 2 bases and J by 2 bases, with 10 bases between. This CDR3 has 14 amino acids. Here the CDR3 reads CASSLLADAYEQYF. CDR3 nucleotide sequence: TGTGCCAGCAGCTTACTAGCAGATGCCTACGAGCAGTACTTC.

There are many counts of this clonotype. The chain combines TRBV6-1 with TRBJ2-7, with D perhaps matching TRBD2 (7 bases). In germline, CDR1 is MNHNS, CDR2 SASEGT. The CDR3 sequence is 13 residues long. Trimming took off 9 bases at V and 2 bases at J, with 14 bases between the two ends. Here the CDR3 reads CASREGEAYEQYF. The CDR3 DNA sequence: TGTGCCAGTAGGGAGGGGGAGGCCTACGAGCAGTACTTC.

CDR3 DNA sequence: TGTGCCAGCAGTGACCGGGACAGGGTGAACACCATATATTTT. It yields the protein CASSDRDRVNTIYF. J is TRBJ1-3 and V is TRBV6-2 or TRBV6-3; TRBD1 aligns across 9 bases. V gave up 5 bases and J gave up 7 bases; unmatched junction bases: 6. Germline V gives CDR1 MNHEY, CDR2 SVGEGT. The CDR3 runs 14 residues.

In its sample, this clonotype was seen many times. The V call is TRBV20-1, the J call TRBJ2-7, with 11 bases that match TRBD2. The CDR3 spans 17 residues. Trimming removed 3 bases from V and 0 bases from J; junction bases left unmatched: 10. Germline V gene data show CDR1 as DFQATT and CDR2 as SNEGSKA (reference sequence). The CDR3 region is CSARRLAGGRSSYEQYF. CDR3 sequence (DNA): TGCAGTGCTAGGAGGCTAGCGGGGGGCCGAAGCTCCTACGAGCAGTACTTC.

The V call is TRBV7-3, the J call TRBJ2-5, with D tentatively TRBD1 (6 bases). CDR1 and CDR2 (germline): SGHTA, FQGTGA. There are 15 residues in the CDR3. Trimming shortened V by 5 bases and J by 2 bases, and 15 bases separated the two germline ends. DNA for the CDR3: TGTGCCAGCAGCCGCTACCCGGGACAACAAGAGACCCAGTACTTC. Its protein is CASSRYPGQQETQYF.

This clonotype was counted at least ten times. V is TRBV2 and J is TRBJ2-3; either TRBD1 or TRBD2 may fit D (5 bases each). Trimming shortened V by 8 bases and J by 6 bases, and 18 bases separated the two germline ends. The CDR3 extends over 14 amino acids. CDR1 and CDR2 from the germline V gene are SNHLY and FYNNEI. CDR3 sequence reads: CASSERGAWDTQYF. CDR3 nucleotides: TGTGCCAGCTCTGAAAGAGGGGCGTGGGATACGCAGTATTTT.

This clonotype was recorded at least ten times. This chain links TRBV19 with TRBJ2-2; 9 bases fit TRBD2. V was pared by 7 bases and J by 2 bases, with 8 bases of the junction left unmatched. CDR3 size: 16 residues. In germline, CDR1 is LNHDA, CDR2 SQIVND (reference sequence). The DNA of the CDR3 is TGTGCCAGTACTACCCTAGCGGGAAGTAACACCGGGGAGCTGTTTTTT. It translates to CASTTLAGSNTGELFF. Full variable domain (remainder filled in from reference TRBV19 and TRBJ2-2): DGGITQSPKYLFRKEGQNVTLSCEQNLNHDAMYWYRQDPGQGLRLIYYSQIVNDFQKGDIAEGYSVSREKKESFPLTVTSAQKNPTAFYLCASTTLAGSNTGELFFGEGSRLTVL.

The rearrangement joins TRBV7-9 to TRBJ2-5; 9 nucleotides agree with TRBD1. The ends lost 4 bases at V and 5 bases at J; junction bases unmatched: 11. The CDR3 extends over 16 amino acids. Looked up from germline, CDR1 is SEHNR and CDR2 is FQNEAQ (reference sequence). CDR3 in DNA: TGTGCCAGCAGCTCCAATCAACAGGGGGCGAGCGAGACCCAGTACTTC. It specifies CASSSNQQGASETQYF. The full variable domain, with the rest looked up from reference TRBV7-9 and TRBJ2-5, is DTGVSQNPRHKITKRGQNVTFRCDPISEHNRLYWYRQTLGQGPEFLTYFQNEAQLEKSRLLSDRFSAERPKGSFSTLEIQRTEQGDSAMYLCASSSNQQGASETQYFGPGTRLLVL.

This clonotype was recorded many times. This rearrangement joins TRBV5-1 to TRBJ1-3, with unresolved D. Between the trimmed V and J ends, which lost 0 bases and 0 bases, there was a span of 13 bases. This CDR3 is built from 17 residues. Germline V gene sequence: CDR1 SGHRS, CDR2 YFSETQ. CDR3 sequence reads: CASSLDGEPNSGNTIYF. In nucleotides, the CDR3 is TGCGCCAGCAGCTTGGACGGGGAGCCAAACTCTGGAAACACCATATATTTT.